The 5 T cell receptor beta chains below all came from one sample that was sequenced in a study of breast tumors, draining lymph nodes, adjacent tissues. TCRdb passed the multiplex PCR reads through MiXCR, listing each CDR3 protein once. Seen here are 84,000 or so distinct CDR3 sequences, about 27% observed once, and the top ten hold over 7.5%. Axillary draining lymph nodes of breast cancer patients supplied the node samples. The specimen sequenced was axillary lymph node tissue. These receptor sequences come from a female donor with breast cancer. Some clones in this sample may be carry-over from other donors' samples.

This clonotype was counted ten times or more. The rearrangement uses TRBV11-2 and TRBJ2-1; no definite D call. The CDR3 extends over 15 amino acids. Trimming took 8 bases from V and 0 from J, leaving 14 bases between them. Germline assignment: CDR1 SGHAT and CDR2 FQNNGV. CDR3 loop: CASDDPISSYNEQFF. The CDR3 region has the DNA TGTGCCAGCGATGACCCGATAAGCTCCTACAATGAGCAGTTCTTC. Full variable domain (rest looked up from reference TRBV11-2 and TRBJ2-1): EAGVAQSPRYKIIEKRQSVAFWCNPISGHATLYWYQQILGQGPKLLIQFQNNGVVDDSQLPKDRFSAERLKGVDSTLKIQPAKLEDSAVYLCASDDPISSYNEQFFGPGTRLTVL.

To note about this clonotype: A read error may be the cause here, since a much bigger clone is one base away. This rearrangement joins TRBV7-3 to TRBJ2-2; 9 bases align to TRBD1. V was clipped by 0 bases and J by 5 bases; unmatched bases: 7. Germline loops: CDR1 SGHTA, CDR2 FQGTGA. This CDR3 is 17 amino acids long. The CDR3 loop reads CASSLTGGDRGTGELFF. The CDR3 nucleotides read TGTGCCAGCAGCTTAACGGGTGGTGACAGGGGGACCGGGGAGCTGTTTTTT.

This clonotype was seen a few times. The V call is TRBV12-5, the J call TRBJ2-5, with a tentative D call TRBD1 (5 bases). Germline CDR1 is LGHNT and CDR2 is FRNRAP. V was cut by 1 base and J by 1 base, with 10 bases left in between. The CDR3 is 15 residues long. The CDR3, as DNA: TGTGCTAGTGGTTTGGGCACAGGCGGCCAAGAGACCCAGTACTTC. It translates to CASGLGTGGQETQYF.

This clonotype was recorded at least ten times. The chain is built from TRBV7-2 and TRBJ2-3; 9 nucleotides match TRBD1. Germline V gives CDR1 SGHTA, CDR2 FQGNSA. The trim removed 8 bases at V and 2 bases at J, leaving 8 bases unmatched. This CDR3 spans 15 amino acids. The CDR3 loop is CASLNRDRVTDTQYF. The DNA for the CDR3 is TGTGCCAGCCTCAACCGGGACAGGGTCACAGATACGCAGTATTTT.

In this sample, this clonotype turned up many times. The chain is built from TRBV7-2 and TRBJ1-1; D is possibly TRBD1 (5 bases). Trimming stripped 2 bases from V and 0 bases from J, with 13 bases between. This CDR3 has 16 residues. The V gene's germline CDR1 is SGHTA and CDR2 FQGNSA. The CDR3 here is CASSLLGVGVNTEAFF. CDR3 nucleotide sequence: TGTGCCAGCAGCTTATTAGGGGTGGGGGTGAACACTGAAGCTTTCTTT.